This T cell receptor (beta chain) is from a study of shared clonotypes between healthy human individuals. Naive-designated CD8 cells lacked CD45RO, were positively enriched for CCR7, and omitted terminally differentiated effector memory CD45RA+ cells. This clone was observed once. The antigen remains unidentified. General study results and limits: Depth of sequencing was expected to influence donor clonotype sharing.

Several immunoSEQ 96-well plates shared each subset's DNA, each plate a replicate. Method: immunoSEQ multiplex PCR; TCRdb's copy keeps in-frame clones and lacks some. The profile shows hundreds of thousands of clones, about 92% of them singletons. This TCR was sampled from a man aged 25 to 40 in good health. Material for sequencing was naive CD8+ T cells sorted from blood.

The CDR3 DNA follows: TGCGCCAGCAGCTTGGAGTGGCAGGGGGTCTACGAGCAGTACTTC. Its translation: CASSLEWQGVYEQYF. This rearrangement joins TRBV5-1 to TRBJ2-7; TRBD1 matches 7 bases. The CDR3 contains 15 residues. The V gene's germline CDR1 is SGHRS and CDR2 YFSETQ. Germline trimming cut 0 bases from V and 3 bases from J; bases unmatched to any gene: 6. The full variable domain, in which reference TRBV5-1 and TRBJ2-7 provide the parts outside the CDR3, is KAGVTQTPRYLIKTRGQQVTLSCSPISGHRSVSWYQQTPGQGLQFLFEYFSETQRNKGNFPGRFSGRQFSNSRSEMNVSTLELGDSALYLCASSLEWQGVYEQYFGPGTRLTVT.